The rows below give T cell receptor beta chains drawn from one sample of a study of cytomegalovirus exposure and HLA in healthy donors. Some clones are missing from TCRdb's copy, which holds only in-frame ones; the method was immunoSEQ multiplex PCR. The data hold some 140,000 clones, with roughly 70% observed a single time. The sequencing sample was made of PBMCs. Receptors originate from a man younger than 40 in good health and CMV-seronegative. Each CDR3 is given with its conserved first and last residue. The D gene is left open where the match is weak. Where a row states a size, it is once, few, many or the class of an expanded clone; other rows omit it.

.,TRBJ1-1,TRBV19,.,TGTGCCAGTAGTATAGCGGTGAACACTGAAGCTTTCTTT,CASSIAVNTEAFF
few,TRBJ2-6,TRBV4-3,.,TGCGCCAGCAGCCATTTGACATCGAGCTCTGGGGCCAACGTCCTGACTTTC,CASSHLTSSSGANVLTF
.,TRBJ1-2,TRBV7-8,.,TGTGCCAGCAGCTTATCAACAGTGGATGGCTACACCTTC,CASSLSTVDGYTF
.,TRBJ2-3,TRBV5-4,.,TGTGCCAGCAGCGCGGTCTCAGATACGCAGTATTTT,CASSAVSDTQYF
.,TRBJ1-1,TRBV7-9,.,TGTGCCAGCAGCATTGGGGAGGGTGGCACTGAAGCTTTCTTT,CASSIGEGGTEAFF
.,TRBJ1-2,TRBV2,.,TGTGCCAGCAGTGAAGCGCTGGGGAGCGAATCCTCGCGCCCCTTC,CASSEALGSESSRPF
.,TRBJ2-1,TRBV2,TRBD1,TGTGCCAGCAGTGAAGCGCGACAGGGGGAGTTCTTC,CASSEARQGEFF
.,TRBJ1-3,TRBV9,.,TGTGCCAGCAGCGTATGGGGAGGGGGGCAAGTCTCTGGAAACACCATATATTTT,CASSVWGGGQVSGNTIYF
.,TRBJ2-1,TRBV5-6,TRBD1,TGTGCCAGCAGCCCGGGACAGGGAAGTAAGTTCTTC,CASSPGQGSKFF
.,TRBJ1-6,TRBV4-3,.,TGCGCCAGCAGCCAAGAAAGGGGCAATTCACCCCTCCACTTT,CASSQERGNSPLHF
.,TRBJ1-3,TRBV5-6,.,TGTGCCAGCAGCCTCGGGGTGTTCTCTGGAAACACCATATATTTT,CASSLGVFSGNTIYF
.,TRBJ2-1,TRBV7-9,TRBD1,TGTGCCAGCAGCGACTGGACAGGGAGCTCCTACAATGAGCAGTTCTTC,CASSDWTGSSYNEQFF
.,TRBJ2-5,TRBV5-1,.,TGCGCCAGCCAAATTGTGCAGGGTCAAGAGACCCAGTACTTC,CASQIVQGQETQYF
.,TRBJ2-3,TRBV18,TRBD2,TGTGCCAGCTCACCACGTAGCGGGGCGGACGATACGCAGTATTTT,CASSPRSGADDTQYF
.,TRBJ2-7,TRBV2,.,TGTGCCAGCAAAGGACAAAAAGGTTCGAGGGAGCAGTACTTC,CASKGQKGSREQYF
once,TRBJ2-3,TRBV4-3,.,TGCGCCAGCAGCAAAGATCGTGCGTCAGATACGCAGTATTTT,CASSKDRASDTQYF
.,TRBJ1-2,TRBV6-1,TRBD1,TGTGCCAGCAGCAGGGACAGGGGCCATGGCTACACCTTC,CASSRDRGHGYTF
.,TRBJ2-7,TRBV19,.,TGTGCCAGTAGTATGAGGGGGTCCTCCTACGAGCAGTACTTC,CASSMRGSSYEQYF
.,TRBJ2-2,TRBV28,.,TGTGCTACACGTCCCGGGGTTAACACCGGGGAGCTGTTTTTT,CATRPGVNTGELFF